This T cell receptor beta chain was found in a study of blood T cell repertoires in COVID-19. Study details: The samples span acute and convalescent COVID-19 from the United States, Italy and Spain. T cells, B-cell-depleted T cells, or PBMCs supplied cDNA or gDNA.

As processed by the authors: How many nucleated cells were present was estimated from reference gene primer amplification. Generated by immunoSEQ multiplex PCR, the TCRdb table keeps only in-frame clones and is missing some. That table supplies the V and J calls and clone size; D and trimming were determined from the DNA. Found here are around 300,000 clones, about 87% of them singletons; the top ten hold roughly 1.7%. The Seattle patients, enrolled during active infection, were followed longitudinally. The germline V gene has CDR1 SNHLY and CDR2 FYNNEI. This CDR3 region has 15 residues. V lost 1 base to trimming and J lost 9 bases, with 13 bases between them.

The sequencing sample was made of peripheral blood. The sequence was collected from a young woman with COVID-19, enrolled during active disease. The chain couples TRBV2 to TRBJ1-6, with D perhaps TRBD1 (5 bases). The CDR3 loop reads CASSEEGQSGSPLHF. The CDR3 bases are TGTGCCAGCAGTGAAGAGGGGCAGTCGGGTTCACCCCTCCACTTT.